This TCR beta chain was observed in a study of control samples from healthy donors and cancer patients (dated by TCRdb to the early 2020s). This clone has only one observation. Its antigen is not yet known. Base quality data are lacking; no much larger clone is found one base away. Library method: the immunoSEQ multiplex PCR assay. Here the immuneACCESS table is served through TCRdb, limited to in-frame sequences with V and J called. Missing clones are a known gap in these copies; in checked studies unresolved V genes cover under half, and the rest lacks a known reason. Across this sample there are some 120,000 clones, with 90% to 95% seen only once. The ten most abundant clones make up approximately 7.8% of the sample. The TCR was taken from a woman aged 18-35 years in good health. Sequenced: blood.

The CDR3 reads as follows: CASSARTGLEETQYF. Read as DNA, the sequence is TGTGCCAGCAGTGCCCGGACAGGATTAGAAGAGACCCAGTACTTC. The chain joins TRBV28 to TRBJ2-5, with 7 junctional bases fitting TRBD1. Measured from the cysteine to the phenylalanine, the CDR3 is 15 residues long. The only DNA kept is the CDR3, 45 bases in frame from the first base. The germline V gene sets CDR1 to MDHEN and CDR2 to SYDVKM. V has 5 bases trimmed and J has 3 bases trimmed; junction bases matching no gene number 9.